The entry below gives a single TCR beta chain sequence along with its context. This table comes from immunoSEQ multiplex PCR, and its TCRdb copy is limited to in-frame clones, with some not included. The repertoire includes under 150,000 clones, almost 85% of them detected once, and 1.4% sits in the top ten. This sample is drawn from a study of blood T cell repertoires in COVID-19. About the research overall: Acute-phase and convalescent COVID-19 samples originated in the United States, Italy and Spain. From T cells, B-cell-depleted T cells, or PBMCs came the material, which was cDNA or gDNA.

The CDR3 has 15 amino acids. J gave up 6 bases and V 1 base, and 6 bases lay outside the gene matches. Germline loops: CDR1 LGHNA, CDR2 YNFKEQ. Sequenced material: peripheral blood. This TCR was sampled from a man aged 60 to 75 with acute or convalescent COVID-19. V gene TRBV4-2 combines with J gene TRBJ2-7, with 10 nucleotides matching TRBD2. Written as DNA, the CDR3 is TGTGCCAGCAGCCAAGCCTCTAGCGGGAGTTCCGAGCAGTACTTC. Translating gives CASSQASSGSSEQYF.